This T cell receptor (beta chain) was profiled in a study of blood T cell repertoires in COVID-19. Authors' processing steps: Estimation of nucleated cell counts relied on the amplification of reference gene primers. Produced via immunoSEQ multiplex PCR; TCRdb's table is partial and in-frame only. The V and J calls and clone size are taken from that table; D and trimming were inferred from the DNA. The sample contains around 470,000 clones, 80% to 95% of which appear only once. Germline CDR1 MDHEN, CDR2 SYDVKM. The V and J ends lost 7 bases and 3 bases, in that order; junction bases with no gene match: 10. This CDR3 comprises 15 residues.

The sample taken for sequencing was PBMCs or T cells enriched from blood (not recorded which). The receptor's source is a man aged 18 to 30 who had recovered from COVID-19. This sequence joins TRBV28 and TRBJ1-1; 8 bases agree with TRBD1. CDR3 nucleotide sequence: TGTGCCAGCAACTGGCGATGGACAGGGCACACTGAAGCTTTCTTT. Translating gives CASNWRWTGHTEAFF.